A selection of T cell receptor beta chains follows, all from one sample in a study of T cell repertoires in cytomegalovirus infection. These receptors have no known antigen. TCRdb re-called the reads through MiXCR, storing one row per CDR3 protein. The table shows some 920,000 distinct CDR3 sequences, with approximately 31% occurring only once. This material consisted of cultured CD8+ T cells from PBMCs, taken from culture after CMV antigen stimulation. All receptors come from a human donor in good health (CMV status not recorded). Some clones in this sample may be carry-over from other donors' samples. Both conserved end residues are part of each CDR3. Each record gives: clone size, V gene, D gene, J gene, CDR3 protein, CDR3 DNA. A D gene is named only where the DNA matches it firmly. The listing skips clone size in some rows; elsewhere it reads once, few, many or a size class.

>NA|TRBV5-6|NA|TRBJ2-1
CASSLKYGPGYNEQFF
TGTGCCAGCAGCCTTAAGTATGGTCCAGGGTACAATGAGCAGTTCTTC
>NA|TRBV6-2/TRBV6-3|NA|TRBJ1-5
CASSSGTDGRNQPQHF
TGTGCCAGCAGTTCCGGGACCGACGGGCGGAATCAGCCCCAGCATTTT
>few|TRBV7-6|TRBD2|TRBJ2-2
CASSSAGGNTGELFF
TGTGCCAGCAGCTCGGCGGGGGGGAACACCGGGGAGCTGTTTTTT
>few|TRBV6-1|NA|TRBJ1-3
CASSVLAPYGNTIYF
TGTGCCAGCAGTGTGCTGGCCCCTTATGGAAACACCATATATTTT
>few|TRBV28|NA|TRBJ2-3
CASILRGADTQYF
TGTGCCAGCATACTAAGGGGAGCAGATACGCAGTATTTT
>NA|TRBV29-1|NA|TRBJ1-2
CSVETDDYGYTF
TGCAGCGTTGAAACAGACGACTATGGCTACACCTTC
>many|TRBV12-3/TRBV12-4|NA|TRBJ1-2
CASSRNLGHYGYTF
TGTGCCAGCAGTCGTAACCTGGGACACTATGGCTACACCTTC
>NA|TRBV7-9|NA|TRBJ1-2
CASRFPHPDYGYTF
TGTGCCAGCAGGTTCCCACACCCGGATTATGGCTACACCTTC
>few|TRBV14|TRBD1|TRBJ2-1
CASSQPGTGRYNEQFF
TGTGCCAGCAGCCAACCCGGGACAGGGCGTTACAATGAGCAGTTCTTC
>many|TRBV7-2|NA|TRBJ2-1
CASSLKGGSFDEQFF
TGTGCCAGCAGCTTAAAGGGGGGGTCCTTCGATGAGCAGTTCTTC
>NA|TRBV9|NA|TRBJ2-1
CASSDPVNPRIYNEQFF
TGTGCCAGCAGCGACCCCGTTAACCCGAGAATTTACAATGAGCAGTTCTTC
>few|TRBV6-2/TRBV6-3|TRBD1|TRBJ1-2
CASSPGQGFNYGYTF
TGTGCCAGCAGCCCGGGACAGGGGTTTAACTATGGCTACACCTTC
>NA|TRBV6-2/TRBV6-3|NA|TRBJ1-1
CASSPAGESNTEAFF
TGTGCCAGCAGCCCCGCGGGGGAGAGTAACACTGAAGCTTTCTTT
>NA|TRBV7-9|NA|TRBJ1-6
CASSLQGTNNSPLHF
TGTGCCAGCAGCTTACAGGGAACCAATAATTCACCCCTCCACTTT
>NA|TRBV19|NA|TRBJ1-1
CASRHLAVDTEAFF
TGTGCCAGTAGACACCTGGCAGTGGACACTGAAGCTTTCTTT
>NA|TRBV6-2/TRBV6-3|TRBD1|TRBJ1-1
CASTAAGTGGNTEAFF
TGTGCCAGCACCGCTGCCGGGACAGGGGGGAACACTGAAGCTTTCTTT
>many|TRBV6-1|NA|TRBJ2-2
CASSHRRGLNTGELFF
TGTGCCAGCTCCCACAGGAGGGGGCTCAACACCGGGGAGCTGTTTTTT
>NA|TRBV19|TRBD1|TRBJ1-5
CASSRGQWQPQHF
TGTGCCAGTAGTAGGGGACAGTGGCAGCCCCAGCATTTT
>many|TRBV7-2|TRBD1|TRBJ2-5
CASSLVDRGLETQYF
TGTGCCAGCAGCTTAGTGGACAGGGGGCTAGAGACCCAGTACTTC
>NA|TRBV9|NA|TRBJ2-1
CASSVGPGKGQFF
TGTGCCAGCAGCGTAGGTCCGGGCAAAGGGCAGTTCTTC
>NA|TRBV27|NA|TRBJ2-2
CASSGWGPPTTGELFF
TGTGCCAGCAGTGGGTGGGGGCCCCCGACCACCGGGGAGCTGTTTTTT
>NA|TRBV28|NA|TRBJ1-2
CASSSNGGQGVGIDYGYTF
TGTGCCAGCAGTTCTAACGGCGGGCAGGGTGTAGGAATAGACTATGGCTACACCTTC
>NA|TRBV7-6|NA|TRBJ2-7
CASSSNVGYGNEQYF
TGTGCCAGCAGCTCCAACGTAGGTTATGGCAACGAGCAGTACTTC
>many|TRBV7-2|TRBD1|TRBJ2-3
CASSPKNRGWSDTQYF
TGTGCCAGCAGCCCAAAGAACAGGGGGTGGTCAGATACGCAGTATTTT
>NA|TRBV13|NA|TRBJ1-1
CASSFIQPTEAFF
TGTGCCAGCAGCTTTATTCAGCCCACTGAAGCTTTCTTT
>NA|TRBV24-1|NA|TRBJ1-3
CATSETQGYSGNTIYF
TGTGCCACCAGTGAAACACAGGGCTACTCTGGAAACACCATATATTTT
>few|TRBV7-3|TRBD1|TRBJ1-5
CASSYNTGDQPQHF
TGTGCCAGCAGCTATAATACAGGGGATCAGCCCCAGCATTTT
>many|TRBV7-9|NA|TRBJ1-6
CASSLGGLGNSPLHF
TGTGCCAGCAGCTTAGGAGGGCTGGGTAATTCACCCCTCCACTTT
>NA|TRBV7-9|NA|TRBJ2-3
CASSLVGAGSARLDHTQYF
TGTGCCAGCAGCTTAGTCGGGGCAGGGTCGGCCCGCCTTGACCATACGCAGTATTTT
>few|TRBV12-3/TRBV12-4|NA|TRBJ1-1
CASSSAGHPNTEAFF
TGTGCCAGCAGTTCGGCAGGGCACCCGAACACTGAAGCTTTCTTT
>few|TRBV6-1|TRBD2|TRBJ2-5
CASSDPGGSGGAYQETQYF
TGTGCCAGCAGTGACCCCGGAGGGAGCGGGGGGGCATACCAAGAGACCCAGTACTTC
>many|TRBV7-2|NA|TRBJ2-3
CASSFGHIGADTQYF
TGTGCCAGCAGCTTTGGGCACATAGGGGCAGATACGCAGTATTTT
>NA|TRBV7-9|NA|TRBJ1-1
CASSLGFTVTEAFF
TGTGCCAGCAGCTTAGGGTTCACGGTCACTGAAGCTTTCTTT
>NA|TRBV6-5|TRBD2|TRBJ2-1
CASSYSATSNEQFF
TGTGCCAGCAGTTACTCCGCGACTAGCAACGAGCAGTTCTTC
>NA|TRBV19|TRBD2|TRBJ2-1
CASRNGGSYNEQFF
TGTGCCAGTAGGAACGGGGGGTCCTACAATGAGCAGTTCTTC
>NA|TRBV7-9|TRBD2|TRBJ2-3
CASSSTLALSTDTQYF
TGTGCCAGCAGCTCCACACTAGCGTTAAGCACAGATACGCAGTATTTT
>NA|TRBV5-6|NA|TRBJ2-3
CASSQSHGDTQYF
TGTGCCAGCAGCCAAAGCCACGGAGATACGCAGTATTTT
>NA|TRBV5-8|NA|TRBJ1-4
CASSRGTLSEKLFF
TGTGCCAGCAGCAGGGGGACCCTATCCGAAAAACTGTTTTTT
>NA|TRBV10-3|NA|TRBJ1-3
CAIMGRSQSSGNTIYF
TGTGCCATCATGGGCAGATCCCAGAGCTCTGGAAACACCATATATTTT
>many|TRBV10-3|NA|TRBJ2-5
CAISEPDKGSDETQYF
TGTGCCATCAGTGAACCGGACAAGGGATCGGATGAGACCCAGTACTTC
>few|TRBV16|NA|TRBJ1-1
CASSPSRAGTEAFF
TGTGCCAGCAGCCCCTCAAGGGCGGGGACTGAAGCTTTCTTT
>NA|TRBV2|NA|TRBJ1-5
CASSEPTYNFQPQHF
TGTGCCAGCAGCGAACCGACGTACAATTTCCAGCCCCAGCATTTT
>few|TRBV7-6|NA|TRBJ1-1
CASSSRVATEAFF
TGTGCCAGCAGCTCCAGGGTTGCCACTGAAGCTTTCTTT
>few|TRBV19|NA|TRBJ1-4
CASKIGLATNEKLFF
TGTGCCAGTAAAATCGGGCTTGCAACTAATGAAAAACTGTTTTTT
>few|TRBV19|NA|TRBJ1-1
CASSTPTEGTEAFF
TGTGCCAGTAGTACCCCCACAGAGGGCACTGAAGCTTTCTTT
>once|TRBV19|TRBD1|TRBJ2-2
CASTNRGLSGELFF
TGTGCCAGTACTAACAGGGGGCTTAGCGGGGAGCTGTTTTTT
>NA|TRBV6-5|TRBD1|TRBJ2-3
CASDRGAPTDTQYF
TGTGCCAGCGACAGGGGGGCACCCACAGATACGCAGTATTTT
>many|TRBV7-9|NA|TRBJ1-1
CASSFQGDEAFF
TGTGCCAGCAGCTTTCAGGGAGATGAAGCTTTCTTT
>few|TRBV7-6|NA|TRBJ1-1
CASSLVESGVTRETEAFF
TGTGCCAGCAGCTTAGTGGAGTCCGGTGTAACCCGAGAGACTGAAGCTTTCTTT
>few|TRBV5-1|TRBD1|TRBJ2-1
CASSPRDRGNEQFF
TGCGCCAGCAGCCCGAGGGACAGGGGCAATGAGCAGTTCTTC
>many|TRBV12-3/TRBV12-4|NA|TRBJ2-1
CASSLGRFKVALYNEQFF
TGTGCCAGCAGTTTAGGGCGGTTTAAGGTAGCTTTATACAATGAGCAGTTCTTC
>NA|TRBV6-6|NA|TRBJ1-1
CASNQGPEAFF
TGTGCCAGCAACCAGGGGCCTGAAGCTTTCTTT